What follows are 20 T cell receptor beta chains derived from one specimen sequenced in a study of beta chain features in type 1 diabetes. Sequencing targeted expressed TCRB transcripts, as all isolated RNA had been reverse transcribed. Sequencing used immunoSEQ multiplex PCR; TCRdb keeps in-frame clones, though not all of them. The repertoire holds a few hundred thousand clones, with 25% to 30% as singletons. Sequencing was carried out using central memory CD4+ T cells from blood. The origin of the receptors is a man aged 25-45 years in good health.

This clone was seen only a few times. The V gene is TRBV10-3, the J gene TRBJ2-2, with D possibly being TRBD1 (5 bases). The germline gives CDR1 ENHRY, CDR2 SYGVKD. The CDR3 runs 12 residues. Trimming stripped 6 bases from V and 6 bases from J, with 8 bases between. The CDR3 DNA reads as TGTGCCATCAGGATGGGGCCCGGGGAGCTGTTTTTT. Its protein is CAIRMGPGELFF.

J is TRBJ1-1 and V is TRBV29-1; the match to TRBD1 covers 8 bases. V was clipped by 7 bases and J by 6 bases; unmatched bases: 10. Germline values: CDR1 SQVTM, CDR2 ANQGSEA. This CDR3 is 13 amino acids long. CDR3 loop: CSDLDRAGAEAFF. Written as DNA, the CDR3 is TGCAGCGACCTGGACAGGGCCGGGGCTGAAGCTTTCTTT.

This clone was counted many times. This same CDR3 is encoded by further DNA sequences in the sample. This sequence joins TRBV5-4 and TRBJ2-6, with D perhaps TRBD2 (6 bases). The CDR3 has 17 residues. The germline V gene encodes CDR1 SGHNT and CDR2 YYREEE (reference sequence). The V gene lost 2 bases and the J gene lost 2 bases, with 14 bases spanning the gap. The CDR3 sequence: CASSLAGGRPGANVLTF. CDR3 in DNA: TGTGCCAGCAGCTTAGCGGGTGGCCGGCCTGGGGCCAACGTCCTGACTTTC. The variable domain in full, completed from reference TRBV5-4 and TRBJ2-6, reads ETGVTQSPTHLIKTRGQQVTLRCSSQSGHNTVSWYQQALGQGPQFIFQYYREEENGRGNFPPRFSGLQFPNYSSELNVNALELDDSALYLCASSLAGGRPGANVLTFGAGSRLTVL.

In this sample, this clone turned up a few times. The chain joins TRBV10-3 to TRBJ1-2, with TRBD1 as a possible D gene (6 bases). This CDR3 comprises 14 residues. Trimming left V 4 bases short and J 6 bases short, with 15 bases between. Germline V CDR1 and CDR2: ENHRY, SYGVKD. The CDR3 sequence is CAISGDPTGNGYTF. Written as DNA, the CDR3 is TGTGCCATCAGTGGCGATCCAACAGGGAATGGCTACACCTTC.

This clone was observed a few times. The CDR3 DNA reads TGTGCCAGCAGCCAGATGGGCGTGAGCGGAAACACCATATATTTT. It yields the protein CASSQMGVSGNTIYF. The gene calls are TRBV14 and TRBJ1-3; D remains unclear. Trimming stripped 3 bases from V and 4 bases from J, with 13 bases between. CDR1 SGHDN and CDR2 FVKESK come from the germline V gene. The CDR3 extends over 15 amino acids.

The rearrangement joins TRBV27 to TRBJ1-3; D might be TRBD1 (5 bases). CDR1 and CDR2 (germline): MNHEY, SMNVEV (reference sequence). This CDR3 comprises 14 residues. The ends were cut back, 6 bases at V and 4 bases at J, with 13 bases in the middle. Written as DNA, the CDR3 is TGTGCCAGCAGCCGCCGGGACGGAGGAAACACCATATATTTT. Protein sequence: CASSRRDGGNTIYF.

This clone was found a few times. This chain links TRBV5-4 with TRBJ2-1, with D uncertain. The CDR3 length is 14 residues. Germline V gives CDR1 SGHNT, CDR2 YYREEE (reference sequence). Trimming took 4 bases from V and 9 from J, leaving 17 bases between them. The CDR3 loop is CASSLEYYNAEQFF. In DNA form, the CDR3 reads TGTGCCAGCAGCCTGGAGTATTACAATGCTGAGCAGTTCTTC.

The CDR3 loop reads CASSVEWDEQFF. CDR3 nucleotides: TGTGCCAGCAGCGTAGAGTGGGATGAGCAGTTCTTC. The chain combines TRBV9 with TRBJ2-1, with D unclear. V lost 0 bases and J lost 8, with 6 bases in between. CDR3 length: 12 residues. The germline gives CDR1 SGDLS, CDR2 YYNGEE.

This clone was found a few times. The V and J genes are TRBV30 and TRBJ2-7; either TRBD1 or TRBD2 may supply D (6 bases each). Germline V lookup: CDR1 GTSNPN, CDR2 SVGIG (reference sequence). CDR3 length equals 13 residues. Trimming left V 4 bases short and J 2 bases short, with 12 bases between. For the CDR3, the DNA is TGTGCCTGGAAGGCGGAGGGGGCCTACGAGCAGTACTTC. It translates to CAWKAEGAYEQYF.

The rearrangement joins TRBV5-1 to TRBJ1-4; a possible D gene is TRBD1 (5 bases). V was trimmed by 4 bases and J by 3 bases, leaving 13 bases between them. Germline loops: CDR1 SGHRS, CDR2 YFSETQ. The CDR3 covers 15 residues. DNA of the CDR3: TGCGCCAGCAGCCCCTCAGGGCTCGCTAATGAAAAACTGTTTTTT. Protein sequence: CASSPSGLANEKLFF. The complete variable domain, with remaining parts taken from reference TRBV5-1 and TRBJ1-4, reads KAGVTQTPRYLIKTRGQQVTLSCSPISGHRSVSWYQQTPGQGLQFLFEYFSETQRNKGNFPGRFSGRQFSNSRSEMNVSTLELGDSALYLCASSPSGLANEKLFFGSGTQLSVL.

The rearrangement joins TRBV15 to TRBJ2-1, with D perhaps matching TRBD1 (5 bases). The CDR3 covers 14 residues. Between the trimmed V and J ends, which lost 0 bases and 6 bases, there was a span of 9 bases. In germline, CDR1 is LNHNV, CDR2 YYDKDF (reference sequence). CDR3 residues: CATSRDYRGNEQFF. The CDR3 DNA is TGTGCCACCAGCAGAGACTATAGGGGCAATGAGCAGTTCTTC.

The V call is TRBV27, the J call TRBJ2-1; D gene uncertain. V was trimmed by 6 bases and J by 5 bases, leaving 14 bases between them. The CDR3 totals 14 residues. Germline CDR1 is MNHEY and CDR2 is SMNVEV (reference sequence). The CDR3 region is CASRLLGRDNEQFF. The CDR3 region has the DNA TGTGCCAGCAGACTACTGGGCCGCGACAATGAGCAGTTCTTC.

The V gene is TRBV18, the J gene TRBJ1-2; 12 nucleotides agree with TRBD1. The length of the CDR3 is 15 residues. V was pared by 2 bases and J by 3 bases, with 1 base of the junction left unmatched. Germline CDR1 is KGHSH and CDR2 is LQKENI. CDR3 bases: TGTGCCAGCTCACCAGGGACAGGGGGCGACTATGGCTACACCTTC. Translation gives CASSPGTGGDYGYTF.

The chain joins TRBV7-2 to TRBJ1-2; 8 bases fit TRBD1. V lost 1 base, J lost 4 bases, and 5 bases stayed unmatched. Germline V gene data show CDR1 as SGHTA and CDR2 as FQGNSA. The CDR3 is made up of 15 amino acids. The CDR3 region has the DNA TGTGCCAGCAGCTTAGGGGGGACAGGTGTCTATGGCTACACCTTC. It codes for CASSLGGTGVYGYTF.

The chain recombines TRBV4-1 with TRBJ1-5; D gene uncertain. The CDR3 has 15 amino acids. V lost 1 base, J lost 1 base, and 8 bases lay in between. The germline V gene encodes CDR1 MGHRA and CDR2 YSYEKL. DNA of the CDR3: TGCGCCAGCAGCCAAGCTCTTGGCAGCAATCAGCCCCAGCATTTT. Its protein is CASSQALGSNQPQHF.

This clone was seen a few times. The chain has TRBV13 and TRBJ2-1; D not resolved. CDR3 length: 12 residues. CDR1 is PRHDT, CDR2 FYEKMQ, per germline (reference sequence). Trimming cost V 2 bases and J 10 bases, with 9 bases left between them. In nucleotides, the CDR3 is TGTGCCAGCAGCTTAAAGGTGGGGGAGCAGTTCTTC. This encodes CASSLKVGEQFF.

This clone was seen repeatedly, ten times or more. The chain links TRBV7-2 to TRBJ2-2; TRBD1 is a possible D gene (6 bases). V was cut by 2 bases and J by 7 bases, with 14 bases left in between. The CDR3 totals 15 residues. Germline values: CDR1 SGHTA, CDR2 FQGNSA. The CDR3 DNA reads TGTGCCAGCAGCTTATTCTCAGGGGAAGGCGGGGAGCTGTTTTTT. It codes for CASSLFSGEGGELFF.

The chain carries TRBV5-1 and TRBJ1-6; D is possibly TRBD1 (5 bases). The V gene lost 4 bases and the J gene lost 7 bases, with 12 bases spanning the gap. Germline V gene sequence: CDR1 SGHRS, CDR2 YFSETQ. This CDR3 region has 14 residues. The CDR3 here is CASSPERGNSPLHF. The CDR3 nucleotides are TGCGCCAGCAGCCCTGAGCGGGGGAATTCACCCCTCCACTTT.

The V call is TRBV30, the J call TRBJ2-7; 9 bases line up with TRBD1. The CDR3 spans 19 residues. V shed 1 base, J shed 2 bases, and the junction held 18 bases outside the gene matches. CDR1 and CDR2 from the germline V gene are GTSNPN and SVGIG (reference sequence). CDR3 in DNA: TGTGCCTGGAGTGGGATAGGGGACAGGGTAAATATGTCCCCCTACGAGCAGTACTTC. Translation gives CAWSGIGDRVNMSPYEQYF.

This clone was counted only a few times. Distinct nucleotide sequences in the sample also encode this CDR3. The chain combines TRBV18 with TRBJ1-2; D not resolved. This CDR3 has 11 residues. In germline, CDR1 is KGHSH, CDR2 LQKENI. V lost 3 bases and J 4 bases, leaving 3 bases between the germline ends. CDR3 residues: CASSPGYGYTF. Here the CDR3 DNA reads TGTGCCAGCTCACCGGGCTATGGCTACACCTTC.